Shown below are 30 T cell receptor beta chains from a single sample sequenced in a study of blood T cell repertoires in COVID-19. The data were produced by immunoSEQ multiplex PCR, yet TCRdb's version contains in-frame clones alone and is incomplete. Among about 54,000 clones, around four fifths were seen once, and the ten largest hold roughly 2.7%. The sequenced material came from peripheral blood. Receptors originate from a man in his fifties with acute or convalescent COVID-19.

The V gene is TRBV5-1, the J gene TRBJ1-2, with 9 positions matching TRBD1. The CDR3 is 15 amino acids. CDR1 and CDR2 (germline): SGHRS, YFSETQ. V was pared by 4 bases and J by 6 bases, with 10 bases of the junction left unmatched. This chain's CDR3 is CASSPPNRGHDGYTF. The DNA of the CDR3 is TGCGCCAGCAGCCCCCCCAACAGGGGGCACGATGGCTACACCTTC.

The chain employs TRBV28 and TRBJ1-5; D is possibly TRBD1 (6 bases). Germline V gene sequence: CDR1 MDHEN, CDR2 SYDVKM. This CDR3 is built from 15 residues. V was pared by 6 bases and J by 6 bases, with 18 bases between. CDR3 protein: CASRPSAGVVQPQHF. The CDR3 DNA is TGTGCCAGCAGGCCAAGTGCAGGGGTGGTTCAGCCCCAGCATTTT. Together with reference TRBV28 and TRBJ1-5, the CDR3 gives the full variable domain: DVKVTQSSRYLVKRTGEKVFLECVQDMDHENMFWYRQDPGLGLRLIYFSYDVKMKEKGDIPEGYSVSREKKERFSLILESASTNQTSMYLCASRPSAGVVQPQHFGDGTRLSIL.

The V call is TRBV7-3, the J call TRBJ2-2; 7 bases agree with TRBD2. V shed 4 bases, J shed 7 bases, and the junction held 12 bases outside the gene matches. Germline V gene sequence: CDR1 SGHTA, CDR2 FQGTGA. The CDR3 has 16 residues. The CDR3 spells CASSSNSGPGGGELFF. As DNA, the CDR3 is TGTGCCAGCAGCTCAAACTCCGGCCCGGGGGGCGGGGAGCTGTTTTTT.

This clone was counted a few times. CDR3 sequence (DNA): TGTGCCAGTAGTACAACCTTAGCGGGAGGCTCCTACAATGAGCAGTTCTTC. Translated, it gives CASSTTLAGGSYNEQFF. V is TRBV19 and J is TRBJ2-1; TRBD2 matches 10 bases. Germline loops: CDR1 LNHDA, CDR2 SQIVND (reference sequence). The ends lost 4 bases at V and 0 bases at J; junction bases unmatched: 6. This CDR3 contains 17 residues.

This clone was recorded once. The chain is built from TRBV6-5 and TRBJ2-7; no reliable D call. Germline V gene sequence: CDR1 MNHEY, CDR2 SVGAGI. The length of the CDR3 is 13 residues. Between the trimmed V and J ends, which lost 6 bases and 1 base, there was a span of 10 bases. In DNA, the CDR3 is TGTGCCAGCAGGCAGGCGTCTTCCTACGAGCAGTACTTC. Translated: CASRQASSYEQYF.

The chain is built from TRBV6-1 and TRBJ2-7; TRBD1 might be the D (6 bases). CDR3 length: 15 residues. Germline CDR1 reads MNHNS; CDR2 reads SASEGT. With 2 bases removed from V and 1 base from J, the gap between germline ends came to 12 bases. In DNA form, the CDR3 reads TGTGCCAGCAGTGAACTTGGGGGCAGGTCCTACGAGCAGTACTTC. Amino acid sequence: CASSELGGRSYEQYF.

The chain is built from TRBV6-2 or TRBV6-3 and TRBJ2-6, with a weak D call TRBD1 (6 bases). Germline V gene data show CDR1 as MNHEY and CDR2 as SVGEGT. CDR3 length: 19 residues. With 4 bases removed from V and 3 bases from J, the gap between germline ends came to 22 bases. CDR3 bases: TGTGCCAGCAGTTGGACAGCCAAGCTCTGGGCTGATGGGGCCAACGTCCTGACTTTC. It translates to CASSWTAKLWADGANVLTF.

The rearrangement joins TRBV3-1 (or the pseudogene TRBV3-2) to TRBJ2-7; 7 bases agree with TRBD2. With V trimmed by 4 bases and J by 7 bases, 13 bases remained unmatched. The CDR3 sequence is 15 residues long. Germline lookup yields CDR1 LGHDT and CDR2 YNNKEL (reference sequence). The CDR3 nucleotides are TGTGCCAGCAGCCTTTCTAGCGGCGGAGGTCGGGAGCAGTACTTC. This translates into CASSLSSGGGREQYF.

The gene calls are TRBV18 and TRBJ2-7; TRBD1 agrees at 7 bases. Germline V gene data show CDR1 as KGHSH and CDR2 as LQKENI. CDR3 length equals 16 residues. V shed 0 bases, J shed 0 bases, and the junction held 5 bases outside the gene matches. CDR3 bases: TGTGCCAGCTCACCACCCTGGGGACAGAGCTCCTACGAGCAGTACTTC. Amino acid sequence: CASSPPWGQSSYEQYF. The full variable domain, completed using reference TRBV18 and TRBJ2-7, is NAGVMQNPRHLVRRRGQEARLRCSPMKGHSHVYWYRQLPEEGLKFMVYLQKENIIDESGMPKERFSAEFPKEGPSILRIQQVVRGDSAAYFCASSPPWGQSSYEQYFGPGTRLTVT.

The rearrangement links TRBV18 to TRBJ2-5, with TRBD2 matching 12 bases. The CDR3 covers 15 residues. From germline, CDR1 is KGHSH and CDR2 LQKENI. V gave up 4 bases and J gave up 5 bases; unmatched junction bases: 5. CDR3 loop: CASSRTSGTVETQYF. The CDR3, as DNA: TGTGCCAGCTCACGGACTAGCGGGACGGTGGAGACCCAGTACTTC.

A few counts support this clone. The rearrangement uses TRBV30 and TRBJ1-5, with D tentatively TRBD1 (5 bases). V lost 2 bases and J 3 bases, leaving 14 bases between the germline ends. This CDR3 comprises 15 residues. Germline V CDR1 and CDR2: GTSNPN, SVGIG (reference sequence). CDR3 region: CAWSIPDRHNQPQHF. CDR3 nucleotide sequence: TGTGCCTGGAGTATCCCCGACAGACACAATCAGCCCCAGCATTTT.

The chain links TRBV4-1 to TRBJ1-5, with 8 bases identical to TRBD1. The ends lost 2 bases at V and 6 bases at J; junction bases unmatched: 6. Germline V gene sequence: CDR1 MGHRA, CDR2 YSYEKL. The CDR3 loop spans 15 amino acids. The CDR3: CASSQLTGEGQPQHF. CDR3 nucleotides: TGCGCCAGCAGCCAACTGACAGGGGAGGGTCAGCCCCAGCATTTT.

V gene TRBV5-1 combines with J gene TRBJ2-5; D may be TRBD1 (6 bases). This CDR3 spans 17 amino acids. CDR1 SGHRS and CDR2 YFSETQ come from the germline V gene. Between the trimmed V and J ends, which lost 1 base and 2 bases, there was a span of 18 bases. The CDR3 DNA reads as TGCGCCAGCAGCTTGACAGGGTTCCTCGCAGGGCAAGAGACCCAGTACTTC. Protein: CASSLTGFLAGQETQYF. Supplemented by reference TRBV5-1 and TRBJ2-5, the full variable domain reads KAGVTQTPRYLIKTRGQQVTLSCSPISGHRSVSWYQQTPGQGLQFLFEYFSETQRNKGNFPGRFSGRQFSNSRSEMNVSTLELGDSALYLCASSLTGFLAGQETQYFGPGTRLLVL.

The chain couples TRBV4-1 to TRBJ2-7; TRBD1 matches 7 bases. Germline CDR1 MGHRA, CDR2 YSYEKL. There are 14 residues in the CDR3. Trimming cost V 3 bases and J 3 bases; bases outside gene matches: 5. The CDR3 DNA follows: TGCGCCAGCAGCCAGGCCGACAGGGTCTACGAGCAGTACTTC. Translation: CASSQADRVYEQYF.

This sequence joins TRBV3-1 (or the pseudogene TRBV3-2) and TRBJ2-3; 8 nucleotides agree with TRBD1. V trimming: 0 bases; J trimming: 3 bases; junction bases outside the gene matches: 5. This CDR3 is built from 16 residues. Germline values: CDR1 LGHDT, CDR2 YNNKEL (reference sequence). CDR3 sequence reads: CASSQDRQGRTDTQYF. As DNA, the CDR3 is TGTGCCAGCAGCCAAGACAGACAGGGGAGGACAGATACGCAGTATTTT.

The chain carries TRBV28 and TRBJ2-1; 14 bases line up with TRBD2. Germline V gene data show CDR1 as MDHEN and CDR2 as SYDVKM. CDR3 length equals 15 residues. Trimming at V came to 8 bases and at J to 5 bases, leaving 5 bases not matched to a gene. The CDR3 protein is CASEGLAGDHNEQFF. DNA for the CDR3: TGTGCCAGCGAGGGACTAGCGGGAGATCACAATGAGCAGTTCTTC.

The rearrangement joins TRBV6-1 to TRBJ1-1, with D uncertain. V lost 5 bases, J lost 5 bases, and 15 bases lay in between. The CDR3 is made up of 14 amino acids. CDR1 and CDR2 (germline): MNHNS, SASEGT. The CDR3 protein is CASSPAGGETEAFF. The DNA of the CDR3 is TGTGCCAGCAGTCCTGCGGGAGGTGAGACTGAAGCTTTCTTT.

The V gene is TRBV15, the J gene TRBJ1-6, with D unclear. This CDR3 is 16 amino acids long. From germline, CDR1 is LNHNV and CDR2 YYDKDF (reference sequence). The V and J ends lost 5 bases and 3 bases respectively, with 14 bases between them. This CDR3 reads CATSGRERGYNSPLHF. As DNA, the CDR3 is TGTGCCACCAGCGGGAGGGAGCGTGGCTATAATTCACCCCTCCACTTT.

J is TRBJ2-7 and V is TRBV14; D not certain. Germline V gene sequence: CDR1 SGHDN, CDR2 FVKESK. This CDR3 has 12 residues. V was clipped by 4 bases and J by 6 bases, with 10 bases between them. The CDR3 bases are TGTGCCAGCAGCCCTGTCGTTTCCGAGCAGTACTTC. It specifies CASSPVVSEQYF.

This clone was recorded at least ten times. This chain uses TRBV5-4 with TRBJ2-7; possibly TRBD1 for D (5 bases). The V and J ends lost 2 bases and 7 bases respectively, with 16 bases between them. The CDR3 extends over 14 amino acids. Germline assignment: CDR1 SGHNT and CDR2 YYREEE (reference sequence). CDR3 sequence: CASSLEDTRVEQYF. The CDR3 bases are TGTGCCAGCAGCTTAGAGGACACTCGTGTTGAGCAGTACTTC.

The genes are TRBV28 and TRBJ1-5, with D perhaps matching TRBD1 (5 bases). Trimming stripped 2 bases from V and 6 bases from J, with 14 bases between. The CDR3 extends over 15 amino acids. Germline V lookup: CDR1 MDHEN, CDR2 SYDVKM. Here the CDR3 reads CASSLPQGESQPQHF. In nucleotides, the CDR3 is TGTGCCAGCAGTTTACCTCAGGGTGAGAGTCAGCCCCAGCATTTT. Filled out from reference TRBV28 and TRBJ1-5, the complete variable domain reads DVKVTQSSRYLVKRTGEKVFLECVQDMDHENMFWYRQDPGLGLRLIYFSYDVKMKEKGDIPEGYSVSREKKERFSLILESASTNQTSMYLCASSLPQGESQPQHFGDGTRLSIL.

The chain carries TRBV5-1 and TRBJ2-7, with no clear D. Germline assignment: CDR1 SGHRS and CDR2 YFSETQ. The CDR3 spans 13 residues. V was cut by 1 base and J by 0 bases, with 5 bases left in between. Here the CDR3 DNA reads TGCGCCAGCAGCTTGTATAGCTCCTACGAGCAGTACTTC. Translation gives CASSLYSSYEQYF.

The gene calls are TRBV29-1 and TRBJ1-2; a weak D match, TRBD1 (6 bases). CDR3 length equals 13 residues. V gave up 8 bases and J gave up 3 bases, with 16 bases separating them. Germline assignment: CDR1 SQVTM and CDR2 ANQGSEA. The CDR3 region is CSHNREGDYGYTF. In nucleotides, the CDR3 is TGCAGCCATAACAGGGAAGGGGACTATGGCTACACCTTC.

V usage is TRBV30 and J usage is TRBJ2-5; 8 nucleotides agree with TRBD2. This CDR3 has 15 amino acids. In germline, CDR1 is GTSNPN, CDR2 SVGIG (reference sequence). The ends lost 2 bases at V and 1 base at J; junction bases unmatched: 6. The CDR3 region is CAWSFSGDLQETQYF. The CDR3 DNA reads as TGTGCCTGGAGTTTTAGCGGGGATCTCCAAGAGACCCAGTACTTC.

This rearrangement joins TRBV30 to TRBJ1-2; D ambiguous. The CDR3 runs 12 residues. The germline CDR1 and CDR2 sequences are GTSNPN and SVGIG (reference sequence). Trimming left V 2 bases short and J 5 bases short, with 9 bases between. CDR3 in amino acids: CAWSRRRYGYTF. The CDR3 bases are TGTGCCTGGAGTCGGAGGAGGTATGGCTACACCTTC.

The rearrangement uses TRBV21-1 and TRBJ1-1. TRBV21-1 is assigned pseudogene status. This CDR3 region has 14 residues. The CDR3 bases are TGTGCCAGCAGCAAAGGGGAGGGAGGAGATGAAGCTTTCTTT. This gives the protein CASSKGEGGDEAFF.

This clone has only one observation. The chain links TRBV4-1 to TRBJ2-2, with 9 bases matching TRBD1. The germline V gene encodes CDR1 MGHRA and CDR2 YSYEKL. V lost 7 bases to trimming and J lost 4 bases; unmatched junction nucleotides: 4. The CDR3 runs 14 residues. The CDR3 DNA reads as TGCGCCAGCAAGGACAGGGGCCCCACCGGGGAGCTGTTTTTT. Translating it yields CASKDRGPTGELFF.

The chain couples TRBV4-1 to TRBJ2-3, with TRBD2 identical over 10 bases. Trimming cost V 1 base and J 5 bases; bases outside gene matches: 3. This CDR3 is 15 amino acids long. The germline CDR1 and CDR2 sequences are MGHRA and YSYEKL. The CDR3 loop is CASSQVGLALDTQYF. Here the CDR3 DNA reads TGCGCCAGCAGCCAAGTGGGACTAGCGCTAGATACGCAGTATTTT.

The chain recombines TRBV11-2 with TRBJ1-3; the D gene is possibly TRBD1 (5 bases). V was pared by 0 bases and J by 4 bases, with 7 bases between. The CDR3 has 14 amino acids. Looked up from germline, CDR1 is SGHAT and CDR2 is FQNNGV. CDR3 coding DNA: TGTGCCAGCAGCTTAGATTGGGGCGGAAACACCATATATTTT. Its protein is CASSLDWGGNTIYF.

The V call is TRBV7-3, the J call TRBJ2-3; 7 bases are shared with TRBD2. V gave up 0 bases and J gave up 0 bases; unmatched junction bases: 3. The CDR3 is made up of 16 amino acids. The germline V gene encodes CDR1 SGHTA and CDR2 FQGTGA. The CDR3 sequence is CASSLTGGVSTDTQYF. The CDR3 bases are TGTGCCAGCAGCTTAACGGGAGGGGTTAGCACAGATACGCAGTATTTT.